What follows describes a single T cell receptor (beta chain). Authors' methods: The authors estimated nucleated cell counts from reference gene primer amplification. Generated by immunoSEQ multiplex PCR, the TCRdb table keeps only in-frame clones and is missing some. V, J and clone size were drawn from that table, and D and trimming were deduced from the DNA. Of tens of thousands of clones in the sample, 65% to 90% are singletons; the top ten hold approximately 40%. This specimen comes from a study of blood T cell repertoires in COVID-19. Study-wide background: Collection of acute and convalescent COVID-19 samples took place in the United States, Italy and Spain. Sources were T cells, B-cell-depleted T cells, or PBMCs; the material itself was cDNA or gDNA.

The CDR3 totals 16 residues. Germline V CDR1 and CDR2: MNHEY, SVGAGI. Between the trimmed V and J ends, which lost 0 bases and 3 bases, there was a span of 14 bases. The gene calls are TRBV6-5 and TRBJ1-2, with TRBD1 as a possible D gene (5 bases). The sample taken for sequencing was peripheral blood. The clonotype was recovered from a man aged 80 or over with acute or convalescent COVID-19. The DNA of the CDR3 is TGTGCCAGCAGTTACTCGAGACAGTCAGTTGACTATGGCTACACCTTC. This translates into CASSYSRQSVDYGYTF.